The 12 T cell receptor beta chains reported below all come from one sample, sequenced in a study of blood T cell repertoires in COVID-19. The repertoire was sequenced with immunoSEQ multiplex PCR; TCRdb's copy has only in-frame clones and lacks some. The sample contains about 50,000 clones, 65% to 85% of which appear only once. Sequenced material: peripheral blood. The origin of the receptors is a woman of 80 years or more with acute or convalescent COVID-19.

The chain is built from TRBV6-1 and TRBJ2-5, with 7 positions matching TRBD2. The CDR3 is made up of 15 amino acids. Trimming cost V 1 base and J 2 bases; bases outside gene matches: 4. Germline V gives CDR1 MNHNS, CDR2 SASEGT. The CDR3 loop reads CASSEVSGEQETQYF. CDR3 DNA: TGTGCCAGCAGTGAAGTGAGCGGGGAGCAAGAGACCCAGTACTTC.

V gene TRBV15 combines with J gene TRBJ2-5, with a tentative D call TRBD1 (5 bases). Germline CDR1 and CDR2: LNHNV and YYDKDF (reference sequence). The V end lost 8 bases, the J end lost 7 bases, and 14 bases lay between the germline ends. The CDR3 spans 12 residues. The CDR3 spells CATDWGSGTQYF. CDR3 nucleotide sequence: TGTGCCACCGATTGGGGCTCGGGGACCCAGTACTTC.

In nucleotides, the CDR3 is TGTGCCAGTAGTATTAGGGGGCGGGAGACCCAGTACTTC. Protein: CASSIRGRETQYF. The chain links TRBV19 to TRBJ2-5; 7 bases fit TRBD1. The germline CDR1 and CDR2 sequences are LNHDA and SQIVND (reference sequence). The trim removed 3 bases at V and 5 bases at J, leaving 3 bases unmatched. This CDR3 region has 13 residues.

The chain joins TRBV12-5 to TRBJ1-6; 9 bases agree with TRBD1. The CDR3 is 17 amino acids. Germline V lookup: CDR1 LGHNT, CDR2 FRNRAP. V shed 5 bases and J 7 bases; nucleotides not matched to a gene: 12. This chain's CDR3 is CASGPGQPGQGNSPLHF. The CDR3 DNA reads as TGTGCTAGTGGTCCTGGCCAACCGGGACAGGGAAATTCACCCCTCCACTTT.

This clone was observed a handful of times. V and J are TRBV7-9 and TRBJ2-1; 9 bases fit TRBD1. The CDR3 has 14 amino acids. Looked up from germline, CDR1 is SEHNR and CDR2 is FQNEAQ (reference sequence). The V segment lost 5 bases and the J segment 9 bases; nucleotides outside the gene matches: 8. In DNA form, the CDR3 reads TGTGCCAGCAGCGTCCCGGGACAGGGTAGTGAGCAGTTCTTC. This codes for CASSVPGQGSEQFF. Together with reference TRBV7-9 and TRBJ2-1, the CDR3 gives the full variable domain: DTGVSQNPRHKITKRGQNVTFRCDPISEHNRLYWYRQTLGQGPEFLTYFQNEAQLEKSRLLSDRFSAERPKGSFSTLEIQRTEQGDSAMYLCASSVPGQGSEQFFGPGTRLTVL.

The CDR3 loop reads CASSYRLAETQYF. The CDR3 region has the DNA TGTGCCAGCAGTTACCGACTAGCGGAGACCCAGTACTTC. V usage is TRBV6-6 and J usage is TRBJ2-5; 8 bases fit TRBD2. V gave up 2 bases and J gave up 5 bases; unmatched junction bases: 1. The CDR3 is made up of 13 amino acids. Germline values: CDR1 MNHNY, CDR2 SVGAGI (reference sequence).

In the case of this clone: Other nucleotide sequences from this sample produce the same CDR3. This chain joins TRBV7-9 and TRBJ1-6, with 10 bases lining up with TRBD1. The CDR3 length is 16 residues. The germline CDR1 and CDR2 sequences are SEHNR and FQNEAQ (reference sequence). Trimming cost V 5 bases and J 3 bases; bases outside gene matches: 4. The CDR3 DNA follows: TGTGCCAGCAGCCTGGGACAGGGGTTCTATAATTCACCCCTCCACTTT. This encodes CASSLGQGFYNSPLHF.

The chain is built from TRBV18 and TRBJ2-3; D perhaps matches TRBD2 (6 bases). Germline V gene sequence: CDR1 KGHSH, CDR2 LQKENI. V lost 6 bases and J 0 bases, leaving 13 bases between the germline ends. The CDR3 runs 15 residues. CDR3 in DNA: TGTGCCAGCTCTCTCAACGGGGGAAGCACAGATACGCAGTATTTT. Translated, it gives CASSLNGGSTDTQYF. Looking up the rest from reference TRBV18 and TRBJ2-3 gives the full variable domain: NAGVMQNPRHLVRRRGQEARLRCSPMKGHSHVYWYRQLPEEGLKFMVYLQKENIIDESGMPKERFSAEFPKEGPSILRIQQVVRGDSAAYFCASSLNGGSTDTQYFGPGTRLTVL.

This clone has only a few counts. The chain recombines TRBV6-5 with TRBJ1-2; a weak D match, TRBD1 (6 bases). Trimming took 7 bases from V and 8 from J, leaving 14 bases between them. There are 12 residues in the CDR3. Germline CDR1 and CDR2: MNHEY and SVGAGI. CDR3 nucleotide sequence: TGTGCCAGCAAGACGGACAGCTTCGGCTACACCTTC. Translated, it gives CASKTDSFGYTF.

The V and J genes are TRBV15 and TRBJ1-4; possibly TRBD1 for D (5 bases). Germline CDR1 reads LNHNV; CDR2 reads YYDKDF (reference sequence). CDR3 length: 16 residues. V lost 5 bases, J lost 4 bases, and 17 bases lay in between. The CDR3 sequence: CATSARRTGVNEKLFF. The CDR3 DNA is TGTGCCACCAGCGCTCGTCGTACAGGCGTTAATGAAAAACTGTTTTTT.

The chain joins TRBV10-2 to TRBJ2-4, with 11 bases that match TRBD2. V lost 3 bases, J lost 4 bases, and 2 bases stayed unmatched. This CDR3 has 15 amino acids. Per the germline V gene, CDR1 is WSHSY and CDR2 is SAAADI. Written as DNA, the CDR3 is TGCGCCAGCAGTGAAACTAGCGGGGGAAAAAACATTCAGTACTTC. This codes for CASSETSGGKNIQYF.

The chain combines TRBV5-4 with TRBJ2-1; possible D gene TRBD2, 6 bases. CDR3 length: 16 residues. Germline-derived CDR1 and CDR2 are SGHNT and YYREEE (reference sequence). Between the trimmed V and J ends, which lost 0 bases and 0 bases, there was a span of 10 bases. CDR3 sequence (DNA): TGTGCCAGCAGCTTGGGTGGGGGGACCTCCTACAATGAGCAGTTCTTC. It encodes CASSLGGGTSYNEQFF.